Listed below are T cell receptor beta chains from one sample, sequenced in a study of human T cells and chemical hapten exposure. TCRdb reprocessed the RACE reads via MiXCR and lists one record per CDR3 protein. Altogether fewer than 100,000 distinct CDR3 sequences are present, 12% being singletons, with the ten largest covering 3.5%. Material: whole blood, obtained in connection with sensitization to the hapten diphenylcyclopropenone (DPC). The source is a woman aged 55-70 years with alopecia areata. Some clones in this sample may be carry-over from other donors' samples. The CDR3 runs from the conserved cysteine through the conserved F or W. D genes are given only for firm matches. Clone size appears in some rows only: once, few, many, or a class for an expanded clone.

cdr3_length,j_call,v_call,d_call,clone_size,cdr3_nt,cdr3_aa
14,TRBJ1-1,TRBV6-1,-,few,TGTGCCAGCAGTGAAGCTTGGGGCATCACTGAAGCTTTCTTT,CASSEAWGITEAFF
17,TRBJ2-7,TRBV6-6,TRBD1,many,TGTGCCAGCAGTAGAGCCTCGACAGGGTTCTCTGGTGGTGGGCAGTACTTC,CASSRASTGFSGGGQYF
15,TRBJ2-3,TRBV20-1,-,few,TGCAGTGCTGTAGGTTGGGAGACTAGCACAGATACGCAGTATTTT,CSAVGWETSTDTQYF
12,TRBJ1-2,TRBV29-1,-,-,TGCAGCGTTGATCTAGGGGGCTATGGCTACACCTTC,CSVDLGGYGYTF
17,TRBJ1-2,TRBV13,TRBD1,many,TGTGCCAGCAGCCTCTCTCTAATGGGGGACAGGGACTATGGCTACACCTTC,CASSLSLMGDRDYGYTF
14,TRBJ2-1,TRBV19,-,few,TGTGCCAGTCAGGACCAACACGGGTACAATGAGCAGTTCTTC,CASQDQHGYNEQFF
14,TRBJ1-6,TRBV7-2,-,many,TGTGCCAGCAGGAACAGGGTAGGGAATTCACCCCTCCACTTT,CASRNRVGNSPLHF
14,TRBJ1-1,TRBV5-1,-,few,TGCGCCAGCAGCTTGGGTCAGGGGATCGCTGAAGCTTTCTTT,CASSLGQGIAEAFF
13,TRBJ2-3,TRBV7-2,-,few,TGTGCCAGCAGCCCCTCCCGTACAGATACGCAGTATTTT,CASSPSRTDTQYF
15,TRBJ2-3,TRBV10-3,TRBD1,-,TGTGCCATCAGTGAAACACAGGGGAGCACAGATACGCAGTATTTT,CAISETQGSTDTQYF
15,TRBJ2-3,TRBV7-3,TRBD2,many,TGTGCCAGCAGCTTAACCGGGGGGGCCACAGATACGCAGTATTTT,CASSLTGGATDTQYF
14,TRBJ1-2,TRBV4-1,-,-,TGCGCCAGCAGCCTTAGGACTCTGGGGGATGGCTACACCTTC,CASSLRTLGDGYTF
14,TRBJ1-2,TRBV5-1,-,-,TGCGCCAGCAGCCCTGGTGCGGAAAACTATGGCTACACCTTC,CASSPGAENYGYTF
12,TRBJ2-3,TRBV18,-,many,TGTGCCAGCTCACCGGTAGTAGATACGCAGTATTTT,CASSPVVDTQYF
16,TRBJ2-2,TRBV5-1,TRBD2,few,TGCGCCAGCAGCTCCCTAGCGGGGGGCGACACCGGGGAGCTGTTTTTT,CASSSLAGGDTGELFF
14,TRBJ2-3,TRBV30,TRBD2,-,TGTGCCTGGAGAGCTAGCGGGGGGACAGATACGCAGTATTTT,CAWRASGGTDTQYF
12,TRBJ1-2,TRBV7-2,-,many,TGTGCCAGCAGCTCGGACAGCTATGGCTACACCTTC,CASSSDSYGYTF
13,TRBJ2-1,TRBV11-2,TRBD1,few,TGTGCCAGCAGCTTAGGACAGGGGGTCAAGCAGTTCTTC,CASSLGQGVKQFF
14,TRBJ2-5,TRBV5-1,-,-,TGCGCCAGCGCAGAGGGTTTTGGTCAAGAGACCCAGTACTTC,CASAEGFGQETQYF
13,TRBJ1-1,TRBV6-2/TRBV6-3,-,-,TGTGCCAGCAGACCACAGGGCGACACTGAAGCTTTCTTT,CASRPQGDTEAFF
15,TRBJ1-1,TRBV7-8,-,many,TGTGCCAGCAGCTTAGAGATCGGGGGGCCCACTGAAGCTTTCTTT,CASSLEIGGPTEAFF
14,TRBJ2-1,TRBV5-1,TRBD1,many,TGCGCCAGCAGCTTGGTCAGGGGGCGAAATGAGCAGTTCTTC,CASSLVRGRNEQFF
13,TRBJ1-6,TRBV18,TRBD1,few,TGTGCCAGCTCAGGGGACAGCGATTCACCCCTCCACTTT,CASSGDSDSPLHF
16,TRBJ2-7,TRBV4-1,TRBD2,once,TGCGCCAGCAGCCAAGCCCTAGCGGGCATCTCCTACGAGCAGTACTTC,CASSQALAGISYEQYF
14,TRBJ1-4,TRBV28,-,-,TGTGCCAGCAGTTCACCTGGCGGAGACGAAAAACTGTTTTTT,CASSSPGGDEKLFF
16,TRBJ1-5,TRBV6-6,TRBD1,few,TGTGCCAGCACCCCATCCCGGGACAGGGGAAATCAGCCCCAGCATTTT,CASTPSRDRGNQPQHF
15,TRBJ2-5,TRBV6-2/TRBV6-3,-,many,TGTGCCAGCAGTCTCGGAGCTCTTGCCGGAGAGACCCAGTACTTC,CASSLGALAGETQYF
14,TRBJ1-1,TRBV7-6,TRBD1,many,TGTGCCAGCAGCGCAGGGGGCCTGAATACTGAAGCTTTCTTT,CASSAGGLNTEAFF
13,TRBJ2-1,TRBV29-1,TRBD2,-,TGCAGCGTTCAAGCGGGGGGGCTGTCCCACCCGTTCTTC,CSVQAGGLSHPFF